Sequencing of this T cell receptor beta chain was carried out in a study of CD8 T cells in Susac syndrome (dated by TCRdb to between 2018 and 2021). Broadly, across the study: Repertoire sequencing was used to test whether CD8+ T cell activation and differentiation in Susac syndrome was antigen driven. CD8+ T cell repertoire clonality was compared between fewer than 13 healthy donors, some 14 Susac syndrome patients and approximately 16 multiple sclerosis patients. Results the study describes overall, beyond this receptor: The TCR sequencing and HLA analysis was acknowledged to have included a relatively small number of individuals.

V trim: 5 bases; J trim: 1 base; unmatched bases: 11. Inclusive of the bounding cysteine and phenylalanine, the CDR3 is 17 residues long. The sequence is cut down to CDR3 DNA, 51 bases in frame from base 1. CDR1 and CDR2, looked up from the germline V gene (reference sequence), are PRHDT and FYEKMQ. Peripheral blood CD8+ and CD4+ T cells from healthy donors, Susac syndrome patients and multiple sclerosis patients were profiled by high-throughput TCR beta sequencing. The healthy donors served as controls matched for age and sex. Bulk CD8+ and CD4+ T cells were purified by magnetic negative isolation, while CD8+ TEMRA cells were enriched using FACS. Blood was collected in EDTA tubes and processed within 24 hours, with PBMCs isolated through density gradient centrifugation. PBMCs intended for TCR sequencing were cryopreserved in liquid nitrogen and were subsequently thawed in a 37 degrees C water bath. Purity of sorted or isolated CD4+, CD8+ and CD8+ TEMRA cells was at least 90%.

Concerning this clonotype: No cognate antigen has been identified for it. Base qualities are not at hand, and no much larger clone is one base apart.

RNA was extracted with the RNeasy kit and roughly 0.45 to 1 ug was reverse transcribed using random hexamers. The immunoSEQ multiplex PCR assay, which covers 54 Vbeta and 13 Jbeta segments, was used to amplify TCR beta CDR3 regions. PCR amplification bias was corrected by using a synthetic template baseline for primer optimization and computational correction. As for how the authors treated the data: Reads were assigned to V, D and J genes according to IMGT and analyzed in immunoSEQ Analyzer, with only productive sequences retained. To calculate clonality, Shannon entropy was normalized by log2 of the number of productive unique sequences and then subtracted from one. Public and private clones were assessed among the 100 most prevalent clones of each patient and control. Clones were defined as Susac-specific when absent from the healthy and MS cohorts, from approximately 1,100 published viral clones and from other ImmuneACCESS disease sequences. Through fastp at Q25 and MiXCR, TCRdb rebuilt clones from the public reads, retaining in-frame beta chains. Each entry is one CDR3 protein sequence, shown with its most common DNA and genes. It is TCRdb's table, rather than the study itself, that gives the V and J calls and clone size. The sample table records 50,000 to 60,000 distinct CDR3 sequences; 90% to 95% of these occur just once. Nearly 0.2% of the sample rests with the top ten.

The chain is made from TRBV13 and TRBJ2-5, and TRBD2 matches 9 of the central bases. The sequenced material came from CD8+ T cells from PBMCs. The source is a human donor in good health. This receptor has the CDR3 CASSHSSGAPPQETQYF. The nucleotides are TGTGCCAGCAGCCACTCTAGCGGGGCGCCTCCCCAAGAGACCCAGTACTTC.